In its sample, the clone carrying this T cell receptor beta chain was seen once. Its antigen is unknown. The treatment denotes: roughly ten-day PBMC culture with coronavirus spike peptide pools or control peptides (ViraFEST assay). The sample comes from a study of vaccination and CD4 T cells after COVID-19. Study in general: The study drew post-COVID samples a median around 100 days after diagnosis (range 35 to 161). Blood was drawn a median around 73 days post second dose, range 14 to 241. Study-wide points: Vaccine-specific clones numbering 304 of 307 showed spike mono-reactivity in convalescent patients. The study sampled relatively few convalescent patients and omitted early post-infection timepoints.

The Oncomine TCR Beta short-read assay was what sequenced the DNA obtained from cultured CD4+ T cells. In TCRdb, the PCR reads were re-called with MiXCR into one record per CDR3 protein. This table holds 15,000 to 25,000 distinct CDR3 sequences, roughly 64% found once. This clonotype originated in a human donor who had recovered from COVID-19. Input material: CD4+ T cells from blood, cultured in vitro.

The CDR3, as DNA: TGTGCCAGCTCATTCCTAGCGGGTGCCCAAGAGACCCAGTACTTC. Its translation is CASSFLAGAQETQYF. The rearrangement uses TRBV6-4 and TRBJ2-5, with 8 bases matching TRBD2. With V trimmed by 8 bases and J by 1 base, 9 bases remained unmatched. Per the germline V gene, CDR1 is MRHNA and CDR2 is SNTAGT. This CDR3 has 15 residues.